The entry below describes one TCR beta chain. What it recognizes is unknown. This table comes from immunoSEQ multiplex PCR, and its TCRdb copy is limited to in-frame clones, with some not included. In the table there are some 100,000 clones, around 94% of which are singletons. This entry comes from a study of siplizumab effects on memory and regulatory T cells. Study-level points and caveats: The drug siplizumab significantly decreased the alloreactive sequences that could be traced to unstimulated CD4+ memory cells. The authors did not confirm suppressive function in proliferating Tregs from siplizumab cultures. Naive T cells, seemingly more diverse than memory cells, seemed major alloresponse contributors.

The CDR3 has 15 amino acids. CDR1 and CDR2 from the germline V gene are SGHTA and FQGNSA. V was shortened by 5 bases and J by 9 bases, with 20 bases between the two germline ends. The chain joins TRBV7-2 to TRBJ1-5; D unclear. Input material: Tregs sorted from blood. The sequence came from a human donor in good health. CDR3 region: CASSRNGRAAWPQHF. The CDR3 nucleotides read TGTGCCAGCAGCCGTAATGGGAGGGCCGCTTGGCCCCAGCATTTT.